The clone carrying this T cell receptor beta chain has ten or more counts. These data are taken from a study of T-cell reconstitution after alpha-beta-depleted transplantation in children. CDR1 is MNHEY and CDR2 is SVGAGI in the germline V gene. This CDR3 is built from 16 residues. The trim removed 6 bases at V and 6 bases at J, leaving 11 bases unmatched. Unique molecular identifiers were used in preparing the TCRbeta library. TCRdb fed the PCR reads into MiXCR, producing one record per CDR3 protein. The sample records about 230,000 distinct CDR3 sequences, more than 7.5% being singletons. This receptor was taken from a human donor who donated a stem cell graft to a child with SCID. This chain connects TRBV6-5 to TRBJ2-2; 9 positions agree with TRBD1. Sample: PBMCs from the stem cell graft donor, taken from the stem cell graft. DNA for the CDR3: TGTGCCAGCAGGCGTACCGGGACAGGGTTTTCCGGGGAGCTGTTTTTT. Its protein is CASRRTGTGFSGELFF.